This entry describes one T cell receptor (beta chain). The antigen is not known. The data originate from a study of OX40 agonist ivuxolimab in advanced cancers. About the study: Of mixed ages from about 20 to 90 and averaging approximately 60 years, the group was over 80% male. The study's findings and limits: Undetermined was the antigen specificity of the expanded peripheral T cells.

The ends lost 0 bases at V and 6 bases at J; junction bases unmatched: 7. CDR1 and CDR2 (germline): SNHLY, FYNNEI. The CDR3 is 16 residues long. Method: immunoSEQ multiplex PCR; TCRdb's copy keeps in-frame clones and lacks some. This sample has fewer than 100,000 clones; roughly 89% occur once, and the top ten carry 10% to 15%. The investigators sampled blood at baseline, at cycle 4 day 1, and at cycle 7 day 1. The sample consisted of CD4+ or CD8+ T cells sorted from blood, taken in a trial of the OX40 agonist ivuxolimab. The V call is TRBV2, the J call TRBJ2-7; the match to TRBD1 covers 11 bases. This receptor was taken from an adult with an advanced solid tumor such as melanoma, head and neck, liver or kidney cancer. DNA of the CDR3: TGTGCCAGCAGTGAAGCGTTAGGGACAGGGGGACGCGAGCAGTACTTC. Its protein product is CASSEALGTGGREQYF. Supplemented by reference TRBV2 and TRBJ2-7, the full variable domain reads EPEVTQTPSHQVTQMGQEVILRCVPISNHLYFYWYRQILGQKVEFLVSFYNNEISEKSEIFDDQFSVERPDGSNFTLKIRSTKLEDSAMYFCASSEALGTGGREQYFGPGTRLTVT.